This paragraph reports one TCR beta chain. Its antigen remains unidentified. Base qualities are not provided; no much larger clone lies one nucleotide away. This specimen belongs to a study of blood T cell repertoires in COVID-19 (TCRdb year 2020). About the investigation overall: Collaborator samples came from the United States, Italy and Spain and covered acute and convalescent phases of COVID-19. The material from the prospective study consisted of cDNA or gDNA derived from T cells, B-cell-depleted T cells, or PBMCs. Subjects who had been exposed to COVID-19, were actively infected with it, or had recovered from it provided the deeply sampled blood TCRbeta repertoires that made up the dataset. The repertoires were made available in a free public database intended to serve as a resource for research on the immune response to SARS-CoV-2. The samples were drawn from the first 160 participants of the ongoing ImmuneRACE study and from some 1,300 subjects provided by 6 global collaborators. Nearly every sample came with metadata listing a de-identified subject ID, COVID-19 status, age in years and sex. Where HLA class I and class II types were available, the types were taken from metadata supplied by the sample provider, not from assay-based typing.

There are 13 amino acids in the CDR3, from cysteine to phenylalanine inclusive. CDR3 DNA only is kept here, 39 bases in frame from base 1. Per the germline V gene, LGHNT is the CDR1 and FRNRAP is the CDR2. The germline ends are 9 bases apart after V is trimmed by 6 bases and J by 4 bases. The immunoSEQ Assay, a bias-controlled multiplex PCR, was used to amplify TCRbeta CDR3 regions from genomic DNA. Processing in the source paper ran as follows. Nucleated cell counts per sample were estimated from amplification of reference gene primers within the assay. To quantify the absolute abundance of each unique TCRbeta CDR3 rearrangement, sequence reads were collapsed and filtered. For each sample, productive Simpson clonality was calculated as the square root of Simpson's diversity index over productive rearrangements. TCRdb mirrors the immuneACCESS table, restricted to in-frame sequences. Some clones are absent from its copies; in checked studies, under half trace to an unresolved V gene, and the reason for the others is unknown. That table is the source of V, J and clone size, and D and trimming were worked out from the DNA. This sample holds around 440,000 clones; approximately 88% were observed only once. Of the sample, over 9.5% is held by the ten largest clones.

Beyond this particular receptor, the publication reports: Clinical and demographic metadata were provided uncurated, with the amount varying by source and participant.

In Seattle, one collaborating source enrolled patients while the infection was active and tracked those patients longitudinally over the course of disease. Whole blood was collected in K2EDTA tubes by collaborating institutions according to the institutions' own protocols. For TCRbeta analysis, collaborators shipped samples as frozen whole blood, isolated PBMCs, or DNA extracted from either of those sample types. The sample consisted of peripheral blood. This clonotype originated in a woman in her fifties or sixties with COVID-19, enrolled during active disease. The rearranged chain carries TRBV12-5 and TRBJ1-4, with TRBD1 as a weak D call on 5 bases. The DNA reads TGTGCTAGTGGGCGACAGAATAATGAAAAACTGTTTTTT. Translated, it reads CASGRQNNEKLFF.